This note documents a single T cell receptor (beta chain) sequence. The sample is drawn from a study of blood T cells in healthy people across ages. V lost 5 bases and J lost 4; bases outside the gene matches: 9. The CDR3 contains 16 residues. CDR1 is MNHEY and CDR2 is SVGAGI in the germline V gene. Together with a sample-barcoded 5' primer, a J-beta primer mix was included in a second PCR lasting about 6 to 11 cycles. Every cDNA was tagged by a template-switch adaptor with 12 random nucleotides. Via MiXCR, TCRdb re-called the 5' RACE reads, giving one row per CDR3 protein. The sample lists 1,500,000 or so distinct CDR3 sequences, around 59% occurring once.

The chain recombines TRBV6-5 with TRBJ2-2; the match to TRBD2 covers 8 bases. The source is a man aged 18 to 30 in good health. The sequenced sample consisted of blood. CDR3 sequence (DNA): TGTGCCAGCAGTCTCAGTACAGCGGGAGCCACCGGGGAGCTGTTTTTT. Its protein is CASSLSTAGATGELFF.